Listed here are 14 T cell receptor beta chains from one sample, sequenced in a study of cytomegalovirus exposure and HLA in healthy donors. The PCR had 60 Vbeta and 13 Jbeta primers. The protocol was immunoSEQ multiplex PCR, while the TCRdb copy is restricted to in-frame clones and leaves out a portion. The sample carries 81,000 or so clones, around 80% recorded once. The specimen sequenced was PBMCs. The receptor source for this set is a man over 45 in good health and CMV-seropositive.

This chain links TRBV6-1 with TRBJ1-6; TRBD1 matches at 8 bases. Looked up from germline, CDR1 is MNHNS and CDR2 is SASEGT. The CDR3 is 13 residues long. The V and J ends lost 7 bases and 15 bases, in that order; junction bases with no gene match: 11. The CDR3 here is CASKYQGAPGLHF. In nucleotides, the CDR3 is TGTGCCAGCAAGTACCAGGGGGCTCCCGGCCTCCACTTT.

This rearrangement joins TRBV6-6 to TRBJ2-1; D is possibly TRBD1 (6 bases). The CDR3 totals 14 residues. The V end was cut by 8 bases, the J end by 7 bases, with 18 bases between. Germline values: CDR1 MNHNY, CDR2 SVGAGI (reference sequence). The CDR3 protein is CASLMGDIKNEQFF. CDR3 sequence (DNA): TGTGCCAGCCTAATGGGGGACATAAAAAATGAGCAGTTCTTC.

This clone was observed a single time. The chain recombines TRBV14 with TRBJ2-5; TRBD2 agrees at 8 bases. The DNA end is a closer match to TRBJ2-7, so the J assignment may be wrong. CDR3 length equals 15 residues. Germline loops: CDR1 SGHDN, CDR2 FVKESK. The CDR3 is CASSQLAGISYEQYF. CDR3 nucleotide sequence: TGTGCCAGCAGCCAACTAGCGGGTATATCCTACGAGCAGTACTTC.

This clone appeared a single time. The CDR3: CASTQTPSTSEWRFF. For the CDR3, the DNA is TGTGCCAGCACCCAGACTCCGTCGACTAGCGAGTGGCGGTTCTTC. V gene TRBV18 combines with J gene TRBJ2-1, with 8 nucleotides matching TRBD2. V lost 8 bases, J lost 15 bases, and 21 bases stayed unmatched. The CDR3 is 15 residues long. CDR1 KGHSH and CDR2 LQKENI come from the germline V gene.

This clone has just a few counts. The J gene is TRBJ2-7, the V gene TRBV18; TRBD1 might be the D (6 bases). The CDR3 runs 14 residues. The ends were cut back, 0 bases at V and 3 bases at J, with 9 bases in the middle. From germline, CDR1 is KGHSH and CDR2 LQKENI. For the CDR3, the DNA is TGTGCCAGCTCACCACCGACAGGCCGCTACGAGCAGTACTTC. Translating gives CASSPPTGRYEQYF.

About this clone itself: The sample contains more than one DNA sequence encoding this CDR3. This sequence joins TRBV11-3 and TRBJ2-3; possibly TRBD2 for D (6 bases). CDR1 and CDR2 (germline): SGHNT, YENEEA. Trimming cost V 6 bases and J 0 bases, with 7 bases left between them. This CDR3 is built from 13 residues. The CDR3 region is CASREGSTDTQYF. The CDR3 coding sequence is TGTGCCAGCAGGGAGGGCAGCACAGATACGCAGTATTTT.

The CDR3 here is CASSWTSSNEQFF. CDR3 bases: TGTGCCAGCAGCTGGACTAGCTCCAATGAGCAGTTCTTC. The chain is built from TRBV11-2 and TRBJ2-1; the match to TRBD2 covers 8 bases. The junction had 2 bases not matched to a gene; V was cut back by 4 bases and J by 6 bases. Germline assignment: CDR1 SGHAT and CDR2 FQNNGV. This CDR3 is 13 amino acids long.

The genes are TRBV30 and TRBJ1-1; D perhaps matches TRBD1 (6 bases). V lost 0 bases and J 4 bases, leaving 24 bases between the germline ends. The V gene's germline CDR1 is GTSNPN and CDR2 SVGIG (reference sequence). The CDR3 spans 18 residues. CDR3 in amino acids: CAWSVKFGGQHIFTEAFF. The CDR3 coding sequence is TGTGCCTGGAGTGTGAAGTTTGGGGGCCAGCACATTTTCACTGAAGCTTTCTTT.

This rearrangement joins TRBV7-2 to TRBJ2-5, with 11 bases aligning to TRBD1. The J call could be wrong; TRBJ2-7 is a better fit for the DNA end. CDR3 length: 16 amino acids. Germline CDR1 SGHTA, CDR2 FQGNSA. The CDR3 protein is CASSLPWTGGEYEQYF. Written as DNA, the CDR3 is TGTGCCAGCAGCTTACCCTGGACAGGGGGCGAGTACGAGCAGTACTTC.

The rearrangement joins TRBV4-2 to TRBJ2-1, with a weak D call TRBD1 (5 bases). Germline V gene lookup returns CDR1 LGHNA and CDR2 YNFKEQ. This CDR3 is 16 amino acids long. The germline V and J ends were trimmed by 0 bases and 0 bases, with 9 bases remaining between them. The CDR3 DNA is TGTGCCAGCAGCCAAGAGGGGCAGAGCTCCTACAATGAGCAGTTCTTC. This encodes CASSQEGQSSYNEQFF.

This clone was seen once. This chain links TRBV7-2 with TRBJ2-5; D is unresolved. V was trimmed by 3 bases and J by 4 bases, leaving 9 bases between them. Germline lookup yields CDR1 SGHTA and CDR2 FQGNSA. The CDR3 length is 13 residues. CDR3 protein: CASSFLVRETQYF. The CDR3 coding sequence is TGTGCCAGCAGCTTTTTAGTACGAGAGACCCAGTACTTC.

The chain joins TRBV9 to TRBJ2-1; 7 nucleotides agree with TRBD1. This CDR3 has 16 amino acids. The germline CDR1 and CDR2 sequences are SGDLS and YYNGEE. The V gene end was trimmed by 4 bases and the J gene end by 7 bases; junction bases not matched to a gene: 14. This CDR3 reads CASSTKTPGQLNEQFF. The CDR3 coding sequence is TGTGCCAGCAGCACCAAAACCCCGGGACAGCTTAATGAGCAGTTCTTC.

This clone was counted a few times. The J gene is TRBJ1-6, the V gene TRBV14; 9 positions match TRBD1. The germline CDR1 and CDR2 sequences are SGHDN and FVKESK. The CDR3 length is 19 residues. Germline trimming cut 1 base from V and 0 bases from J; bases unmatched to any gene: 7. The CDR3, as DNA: TGTGCCAGCAGCCAAGTTACGGGGACAGGGAGCTCCTATAATTCACCCCTCCACTTT. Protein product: CASSQVTGTGSSYNSPLHF.

The CDR3, as DNA: TGTGCCAGCAGTGAAGTGGGACACAGACAAGAGACCCAGTACTTC. It codes for CASSEVGHRQETQYF. The chain is built from TRBV6-1 and TRBJ2-5; a possible D gene is TRBD1 (6 bases). V lost 1 base and J 2 bases, leaving 11 bases between the germline ends. Germline V lookup: CDR1 MNHNS, CDR2 SASEGT. The CDR3 is 15 amino acids.